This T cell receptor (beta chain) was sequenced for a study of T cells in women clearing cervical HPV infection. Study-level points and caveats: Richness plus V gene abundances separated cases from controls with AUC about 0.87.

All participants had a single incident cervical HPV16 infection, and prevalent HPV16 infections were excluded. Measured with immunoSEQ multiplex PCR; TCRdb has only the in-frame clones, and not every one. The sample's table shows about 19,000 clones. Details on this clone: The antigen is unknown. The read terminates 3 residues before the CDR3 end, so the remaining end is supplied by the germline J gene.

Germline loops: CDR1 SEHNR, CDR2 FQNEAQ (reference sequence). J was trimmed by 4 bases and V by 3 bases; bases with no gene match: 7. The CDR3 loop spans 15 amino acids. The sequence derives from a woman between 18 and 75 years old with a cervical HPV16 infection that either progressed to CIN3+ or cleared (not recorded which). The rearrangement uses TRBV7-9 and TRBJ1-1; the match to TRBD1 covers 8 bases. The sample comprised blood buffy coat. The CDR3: CASSLAGGGGTEAFF. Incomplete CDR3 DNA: TGTGCCAGCAGCTTGGCAGGGGGCGGTGGCACTGAA.